The 8 T cell receptor beta chains below were found in one sample sequenced in a study of early T cells in non-severe SARS-CoV-2 infection (dated by TCRdb to the early 2020s). Receptors were amplified or captured by 5' RACE. Data came from a NextSeq 500. Through fastp at Q25 and MiXCR, TCRdb rebuilt clones from the public reads, retaining in-frame beta chains. Here each entry gathers all rows of one CDR3 protein and keeps the most common genes and DNA. This sample holds 95,000 to 110,000 distinct CDR3 sequences; over 8.5% were observed only once. The ten top clones hold more than 6.5% of the sample. Sequences were obtained from whole blood. Every receptor here comes from an adult who was a healthcare worker with PCR-confirmed SARS-CoV-2 infection or an uninfected control (not recorded which).

This clonotype came up many times. This sequence joins TRBV14 and TRBJ2-6, with unresolved D. CDR3 length: 15 residues. V was pared by 3 bases and J by 4 bases, with 10 bases between. Germline V CDR1 and CDR2: SGHDN, FVKESK. CDR3 coding DNA: TGTGCCAGCAGCCAGGGCGACCCGGGGGCCAACGTCCTGACTTTC. It codes for CASSQGDPGANVLTF.

This clonotype was observed a handful of times. This CDR3 reads CASGGGLLDTQYF. The CDR3, as DNA: TGTGCCAGCGGGGGGGGTCTACTAGATACGCAGTATTTT. The chain carries TRBV28 and TRBJ2-3; TRBD2 agrees at 7 bases. The CDR3 extends over 13 amino acids. The junction had 7 bases not matched to a gene; V was cut back by 8 bases and J by 5 bases. CDR1 and CDR2 (germline): MDHEN, SYDVKM.

The sample holds many counts of this clonotype. The chain employs TRBV28 and TRBJ1-1; the D is unclear. The CDR3 is 15 amino acids. Germline-derived CDR1 and CDR2 are MDHEN and SYDVKM. Trimming took off 2 bases at V and 2 bases at J, with 12 bases between the two ends. CDR3 nucleotide sequence: TGTGCCAGCAGTTTAAGAGGGCTCCATAACACTGAAGCTTTCTTT. This gives the protein CASSLRGLHNTEAFF.

The chain joins TRBV11-2 to TRBJ2-7; D possibly uses TRBD1 or TRBD2 (5 bases each). The V and J ends lost 4 bases and 4 bases respectively, with 14 bases between them. Per the germline V gene, CDR1 is SGHAT and CDR2 is FQNNGV. The CDR3 runs to 14 residues. DNA of the CDR3: TGTGCCAGCAGCTCCGGGACCAGGCTTTACGAGCAGTACTTC. Amino acid sequence: CASSSGTRLYEQYF.

The chain couples TRBV7-9 to TRBJ1-2; tentatively, D is TRBD1 (6 bases). The CDR3 covers 17 residues. Germline CDR1 is SEHNR and CDR2 is FQNEAQ (reference sequence). V lost 4 bases to trimming and J lost 4 bases, with 22 bases between them. The chain's CDR3 is CASSSTDWAGAGYGYTF. The CDR3 nucleotides read TGTGCCAGCAGCTCTACCGACTGGGCAGGGGCGGGCTATGGCTACACCTTC.

The chain has TRBV29-1 and TRBJ1-2; 9 nucleotides line up with TRBD1. Germline CDR1 reads SQVTM; CDR2 reads ANQGSEA. V shed 0 bases, J shed 4 bases, and the junction held 0 bases outside the gene matches. The CDR3 length is 13 residues. The CDR3 DNA sequence: TGCAGCGTTGAAGAACAGGGGGCCTATGGCTACACCTTC. Protein product: CSVEEQGAYGYTF.

This clonotype was picked up many times. This sequence joins TRBV9 and TRBJ2-2, with D possibly being TRBD1 or TRBD2 (5 bases each). V was trimmed by 3 bases and J by 4 bases, leaving 22 bases between them. Germline V gives CDR1 SGDLS, CDR2 YYNGEE. This CDR3 has 18 amino acids. Here the CDR3 DNA reads TGTGCCAGCAGCGGAGAACGGGACCCCCGTTTTCGCACCGGGGAGCTGTTTTTT. It yields the protein CASSGERDPRFRTGELFF.

The V and J genes are TRBV6-5 and TRBJ2-1; D might be TRBD1 (6 bases). V was clipped by 4 bases and J by 0 bases, with 22 bases between them. This CDR3 is built from 19 residues. Germline assignment: CDR1 MNHEY and CDR2 SVGAGI. The CDR3 DNA is TGTGCCAGCAGTTTAAGGTCAGGGGTCGCGAGGAGCTCCTACAATGAGCAGTTCTTC. It codes for CASSLRSGVARSSYNEQFF.